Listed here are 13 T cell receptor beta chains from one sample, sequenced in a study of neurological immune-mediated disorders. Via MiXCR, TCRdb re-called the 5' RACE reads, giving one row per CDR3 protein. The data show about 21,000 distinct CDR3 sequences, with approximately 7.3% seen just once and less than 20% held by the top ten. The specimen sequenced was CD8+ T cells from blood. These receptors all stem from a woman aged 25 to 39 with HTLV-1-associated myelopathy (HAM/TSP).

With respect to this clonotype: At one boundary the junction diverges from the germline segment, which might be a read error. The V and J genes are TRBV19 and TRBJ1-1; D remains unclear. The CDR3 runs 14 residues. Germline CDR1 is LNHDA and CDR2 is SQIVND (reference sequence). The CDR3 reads CASSIGLMNTEALF. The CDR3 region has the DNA TGTGCCAGTAGTATCGGGCTCATGAACACTGAAGCGTTATTT.

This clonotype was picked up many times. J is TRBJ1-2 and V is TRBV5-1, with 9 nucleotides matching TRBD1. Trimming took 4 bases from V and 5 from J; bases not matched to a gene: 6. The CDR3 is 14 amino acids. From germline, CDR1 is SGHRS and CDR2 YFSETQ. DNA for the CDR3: TGCGCCAGCAGCCGGACAGGGGAATATTATGGCTACACCTTC. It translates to CASSRTGEYYGYTF.

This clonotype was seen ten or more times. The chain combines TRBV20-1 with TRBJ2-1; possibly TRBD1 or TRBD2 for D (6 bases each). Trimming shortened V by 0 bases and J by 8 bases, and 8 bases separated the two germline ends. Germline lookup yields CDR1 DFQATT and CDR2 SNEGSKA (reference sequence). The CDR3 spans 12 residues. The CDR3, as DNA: TGCAGTGCTAGAGATCGGGGGCATGAGCAGTTCTTC. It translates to CSARDRGHEQFF.

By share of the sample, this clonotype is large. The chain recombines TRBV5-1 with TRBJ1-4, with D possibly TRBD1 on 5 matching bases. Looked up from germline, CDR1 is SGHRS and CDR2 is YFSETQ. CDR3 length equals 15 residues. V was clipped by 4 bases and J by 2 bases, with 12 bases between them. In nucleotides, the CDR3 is TGCGCCAGCAGCCCGTGGGGGGGTACTAATGAAAAACTGTTTTTT. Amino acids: CASSPWGGTNEKLFF.

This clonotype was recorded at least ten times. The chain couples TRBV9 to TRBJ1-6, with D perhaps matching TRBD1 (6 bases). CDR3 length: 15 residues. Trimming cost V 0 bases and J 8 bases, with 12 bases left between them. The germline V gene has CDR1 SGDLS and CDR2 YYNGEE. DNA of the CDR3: TGTGCCAGCAGCGTAGATCCGGGGGCTGATTCACCCCTCCACTTT. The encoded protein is CASSVDPGADSPLHF.

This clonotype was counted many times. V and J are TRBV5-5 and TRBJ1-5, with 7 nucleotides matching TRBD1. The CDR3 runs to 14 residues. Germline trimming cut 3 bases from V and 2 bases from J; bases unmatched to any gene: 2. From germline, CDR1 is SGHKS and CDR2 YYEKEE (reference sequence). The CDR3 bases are TGTGCCAGCAGCTCCGGACAGGGCAATCAGCCCCAGCATTTT. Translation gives CASSSGQGNQPQHF.

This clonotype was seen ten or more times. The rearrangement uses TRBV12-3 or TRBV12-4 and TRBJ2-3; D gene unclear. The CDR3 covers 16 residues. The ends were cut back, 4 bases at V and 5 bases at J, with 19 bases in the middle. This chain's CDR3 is CASSSSSAATQDTQYF. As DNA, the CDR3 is TGTGCCAGCAGTTCCTCCTCCGCGGCAACCCAAGATACGCAGTATTTT.

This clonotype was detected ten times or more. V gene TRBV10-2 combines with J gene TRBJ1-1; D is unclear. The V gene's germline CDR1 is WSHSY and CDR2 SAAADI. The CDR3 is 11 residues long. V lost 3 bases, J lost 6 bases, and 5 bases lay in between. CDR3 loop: CASSDPPEAFF. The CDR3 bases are TGCGCCAGCAGTGATCCCCCTGAAGCTTTCTTT.

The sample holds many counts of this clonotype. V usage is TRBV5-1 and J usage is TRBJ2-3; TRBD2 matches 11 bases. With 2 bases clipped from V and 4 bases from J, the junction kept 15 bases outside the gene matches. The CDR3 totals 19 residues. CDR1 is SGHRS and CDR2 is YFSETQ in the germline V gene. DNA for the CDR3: TGCGCCAGCAGCTTTTTAAGACTAGCGGGGTCGGTTTCCCCAGATACGCAGTATTTT. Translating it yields CASSFLRLAGSVSPDTQYF.

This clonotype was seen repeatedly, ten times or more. DNA for the CDR3: TGTGCCAGCACCATAACTAGCGGTAACACCGGGGAGCTGTTTTTT. Translated: CASTITSGNTGELFF. The chain couples TRBV27 to TRBJ2-2, with 8 bases matching TRBD2. V gave up 7 bases and J gave up 2 bases; unmatched junction bases: 6. CDR1 is MNHEY, CDR2 SMNVEV, per germline (reference sequence). There are 15 residues in the CDR3.

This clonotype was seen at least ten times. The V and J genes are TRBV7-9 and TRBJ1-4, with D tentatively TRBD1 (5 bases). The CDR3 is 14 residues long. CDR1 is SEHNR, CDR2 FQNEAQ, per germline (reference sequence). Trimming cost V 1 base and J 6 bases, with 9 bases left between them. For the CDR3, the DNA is TGTGCCAGCAGCTTAGGAGGGGCATATGAAAAACTGTTTTTT. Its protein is CASSLGGAYEKLFF.

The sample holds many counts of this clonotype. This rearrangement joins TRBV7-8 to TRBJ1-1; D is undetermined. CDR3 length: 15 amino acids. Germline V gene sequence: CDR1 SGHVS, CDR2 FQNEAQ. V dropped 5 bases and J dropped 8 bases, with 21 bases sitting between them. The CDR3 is CASSPKRTTTEEAFF. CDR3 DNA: TGTGCCAGCAGCCCAAAGCGTACCACAACGGAGGAAGCTTTCTTT. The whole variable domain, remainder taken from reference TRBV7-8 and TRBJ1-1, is GAGVSQSPRYKVAKRGQDVALRCDPISGHVSLFWYQQALGQGPEFLTYFQNEAQLDKSGLPSDRFFAERPEGSVSTLKIQRTQQEDSAVYLCASSPKRTTTEEAFFGQGTRLTVV.

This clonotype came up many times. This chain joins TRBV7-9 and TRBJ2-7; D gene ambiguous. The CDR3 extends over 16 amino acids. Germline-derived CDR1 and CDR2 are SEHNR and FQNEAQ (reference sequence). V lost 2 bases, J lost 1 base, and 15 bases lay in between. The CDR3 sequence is CASSLSRGAFSYEQYF. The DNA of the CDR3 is TGTGCCAGCAGCTTATCGCGTGGTGCCTTTTCCTACGAGCAGTACTTC.